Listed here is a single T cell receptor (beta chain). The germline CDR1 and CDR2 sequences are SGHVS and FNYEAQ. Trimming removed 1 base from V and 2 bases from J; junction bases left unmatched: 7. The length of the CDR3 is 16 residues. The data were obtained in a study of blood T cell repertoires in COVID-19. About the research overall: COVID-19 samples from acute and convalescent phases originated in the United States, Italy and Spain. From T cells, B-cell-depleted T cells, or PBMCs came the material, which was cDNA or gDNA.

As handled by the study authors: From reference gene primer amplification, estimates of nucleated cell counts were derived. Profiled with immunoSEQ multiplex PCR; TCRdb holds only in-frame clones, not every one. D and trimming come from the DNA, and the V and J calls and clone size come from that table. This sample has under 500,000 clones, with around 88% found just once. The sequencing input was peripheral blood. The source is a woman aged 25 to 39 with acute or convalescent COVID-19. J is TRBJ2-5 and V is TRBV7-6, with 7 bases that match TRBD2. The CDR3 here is CASSLVGGSTQETQYF. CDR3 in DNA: TGTGCCAGCAGCTTAGTGGGAGGGTCGACTCAAGAGACCCAGTACTTC.